This TCR beta chain was found in a study of T-cell memory formation after mild COVID-19 (dated by TCRdb to the early 2020s). With respect to the entire study: TCR sequence clusters from the two donors were largely donor specific. Longitudinal TCRalpha and TCRbeta repertoire sequencing tracked T-cell clones expanding and contracting after mild COVID-19 in a couple of donors. Two young, previously healthy adult volunteers, one female and one male, were included in the cohort.

Ficoll-Paque density gradient centrifugation was the method used to isolate PBMCs. This clonotype was seen a handful of times. What antigen it recognizes has not been identified. Base qualities are not at hand, and no much larger clone is one base apart. Instrument used: Illumina NovaSeq 6000. cDNA libraries for TCRalpha and TCRbeta were prepared by 5'RACE using constant-segment primers, with sample barcodes and unique molecular identifiers added. RNA was extracted from every sample with Trizol reagent. Library amplification was performed in two PCR steps, and a second sample barcode and Illumina TruSeq adapters were introduced in the second step. Libraries were sequenced on an Illumina NovaSeq with 2 x 150 bp paired-end reads. Concerning the study's data processing: The reads were demultiplexed and collapsed into UMI-guided consensus sequences using migec v1.2.7. Using mixcr v2.1.11, the UMI consensuses were aligned to TRA and TRB V and J templates and assembled into clonotypes. A clonotype was counted as expanded or contracted only when both edgeR and NoisET called the clonotype significant, with the noise models trained on biological replicates. edgeR calls used a false discovery rate-adjusted p below 0.01 and a log2 fold-change threshold of 1. As an exploratory analysis of dynamics, PCA with hierarchical clustering was applied to max-normalized trajectories of the 1000 most abundant clonotypes. Separately sequenced CD4+ and CD8+ repertoires were used to assign the CD4 or CD8 phenotype of responding clones. Using fastp trimming at Q25 and MiXCR clonotype assembly, TCRdb reanalyzed the public sequencing data and kept in-frame beta chains. A single entry per CDR3 protein holds the most common genes and DNA from its merged rows. For this entry, the V and J calls and clone size follow TCRdb and not the study's own pipeline. In this sample the table shows 550,000 to 600,000 distinct CDR3 sequences, about 20% of which occur a single time. The top ten clones comprise approximately 8.4% of the sample.

The research as a whole found: Contracting CD4+ clones were located mainly in the CM and EM memory subsets, whereas CD8+ clones were found to be enriched in EMRA. Some responding clones were detected in pre-infection memory, suggesting pre-existing cross-reactive memory T cells joined the SARS-CoV-2 response. Whether the second-wave clones peaking on day 37 were SARS-CoV-2 specific was not confirmed. From day 15 to 85, contracting clones showed balanced CD4/CD8 phenotypes, whereas a second wave of clones that expanded from day 15 to 37 leaned towards CD4+. The study included only two mild cases, and larger cohorts that include severe cases with pre-infection samples were judged to be necessary.

CDR1 SEHNR and CDR2 FQNEAQ are derived from the germline V gene (reference sequence). At the junction V is shortened by 6 bases and J by 6 bases, with 11 bases in between. The CDR3 measures 13 amino acids from cysteine to phenylalanine. Only the CDR3 DNA is retained, 39 bases long and in frame from the first base. Sequencing input: PBMCs or a T cell subset sorted from them (not recorded which). The clonotype comes from an adult woman who had mild COVID-19 (a few samples of this study predate the infection). The sample titles of this study are shuffled in the database, so cell type and time point are left out; the donor was told from shared clones. The chain is assembled from TRBV7-9 and TRBJ1-4; TRBD1 is possibly the D segment (5 matching bases). The CDR3 region reads CASRGGVDEKLFF. At the DNA level, the sequence is TGTGCCAGCAGAGGAGGGGTGGATGAAAAACTGTTTTTT.